This T cell receptor (beta chain) was obtained from a study of blood T cell repertoires in COVID-19. Study at large: COVID-19 samples, acute and convalescent, were from the United States, Italy and Spain.

As processed by the authors: Reference gene primer amplification gave estimated nucleated cell counts. Generated by immunoSEQ multiplex PCR, the TCRdb table keeps only in-frame clones and is missing some. V and J calls and clone size are given by that table; D and trimming were obtained from the DNA. The data show approximately 46,000 clones, about 91% seen once. Source material: peripheral blood. This TCR came from a human donor in a cohort sampled during active COVID-19.

CDR3 sequence: CASSILTGNTGELFF. Written as DNA, the CDR3 is TGTGCCAGTAGTATTCTCACGGGAAACACCGGGGAGCTGTTTTTT. The rearrangement uses TRBV19 and TRBJ2-2, with a tentative D call TRBD2 (5 bases). Trimming removed 3 bases at V and 2 bases at J, with 10 bases between. The CDR3 covers 15 residues. Germline assignment: CDR1 LNHDA and CDR2 SQIVND (reference sequence).